This is a list of T cell receptor beta chains from one sample in a study of cytomegalovirus exposure and HLA in healthy donors. Sequencing was performed with immunoSEQ multiplex PCR; in TCRdb, only in-frame clones are kept and a portion is missing. This sample carries 33,000 or so clones, over 90% of them seen once, and the ten largest clones take 2% to 3%. What was sequenced was PBMCs. The receptors derive from a woman under 30 in good health and CMV-seronegative. Each CDR3 is given with its conserved first and last residue. D genes are given only for firm matches. Only part of the rows carry a size: once, few, many, or a class if the clone is expanded.

V,D,size,J,DNA,CDR3
TRBV5-1,TRBD2,NA,TRBJ2-7,TGCGCCAGCAGGTTACTAGCGGAGTCCTACGAGCAGTACTTC,CASRLLAESYEQYF
TRBV6-4,TRBD2,once,TRBJ2-3,TGTGCCAGCAGTGACTCGATAGCGGGAGGCGTCGATACGCAGTATTTT,CASSDSIAGGVDTQYF
TRBV11-2,TRBD2,once,TRBJ2-7,TGTGCCAGCAACCTAGCGGGGGTCTCCTACGAGCAGTACTTC,CASNLAGVSYEQYF
TRBV7-9,NA,once,TRBJ1-1,TGTTCCAGCAGCTGGCGGGCCACTGAAGCTTTCTTT,CSSSWRATEAFF
TRBV5-1,TRBD1,NA,TRBJ1-3,TGCGCCAGCAGCTTGGGACAGATGCGGGACAGTGGAAACACCATATATTTT,CASSLGQMRDSGNTIYF
TRBV5-8,NA,few,TRBJ2-6,TGTGCCAGCAGCTTGGCTCGGACAGCCTTATCTGGGGCCAACGTCCTGACTTTC,CASSLARTALSGANVLTF
TRBV4-3,NA,NA,TRBJ2-7,TGCGCCAGCAGCCAAGTCAAAGGGGCCCGCGAGCAGTACTTC,CASSQVKGAREQYF
TRBV28,NA,NA,TRBJ2-2,TGTGCCAGCAGTCTTTCGGGATATAACACCGGGGAGCTGTTTTTT,CASSLSGYNTGELFF
TRBV27,NA,NA,TRBJ2-3,TGTGCCAGCAGTAGAATCAAGATGGGAGGAGGGGGGGGAGATACGCAGTATTTT,CASSRIKMGGGGGDTQYF
TRBV7-9,TRBD2,NA,TRBJ2-1,TGTTCCAGCATCCATCCGGCTAGCGGGGGGGATGAGCAGTTCTTC,CSSIHPASGGDEQFF
TRBV7-2,TRBD2,NA,TRBJ2-3,TGTGCCAGCAGCCCACTAGCGAGCACAGATACGCAGTATTTT,CASSPLASTDTQYF
TRBV19,TRBD2,NA,TRBJ2-4,TGTGCCACATCGAGAGGTAGCGGGAGGCTAGCCAAAAACATTCAGTACTTC,CATSRGSGRLAKNIQYF
TRBV30,TRBD1,NA,TRBJ1-1,TGTGCCTGGACAGGGGGGCGGAAAACTTTCTTT,CAWTGGRKTFF